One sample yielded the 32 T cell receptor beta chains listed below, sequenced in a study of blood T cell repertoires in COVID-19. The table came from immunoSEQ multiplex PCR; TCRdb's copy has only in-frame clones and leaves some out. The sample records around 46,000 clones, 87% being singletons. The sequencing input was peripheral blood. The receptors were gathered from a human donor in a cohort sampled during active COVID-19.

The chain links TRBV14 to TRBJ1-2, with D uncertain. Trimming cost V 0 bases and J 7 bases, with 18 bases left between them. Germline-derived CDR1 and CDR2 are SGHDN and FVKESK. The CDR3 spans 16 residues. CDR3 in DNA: TGTGCCAGCAGCCAAGAAGTCGGTTTCACCCCGCGTGGCTACACCTTC. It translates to CASSQEVGFTPRGYTF.

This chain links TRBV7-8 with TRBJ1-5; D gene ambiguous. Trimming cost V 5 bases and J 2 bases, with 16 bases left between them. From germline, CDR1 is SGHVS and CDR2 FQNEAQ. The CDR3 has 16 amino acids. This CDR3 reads CASSPREDWGNQPQHF. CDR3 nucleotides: TGTGCCAGCAGCCCACGTGAGGACTGGGGCAATCAGCCCCAGCATTTT.

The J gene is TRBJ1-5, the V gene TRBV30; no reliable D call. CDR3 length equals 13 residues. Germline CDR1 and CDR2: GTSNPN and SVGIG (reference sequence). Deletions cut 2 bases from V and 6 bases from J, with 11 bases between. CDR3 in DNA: TGTGCCTGGAGTCCCGGGGAGCCTCAGCCCCAGCATTTT. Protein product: CAWSPGEPQPQHF.

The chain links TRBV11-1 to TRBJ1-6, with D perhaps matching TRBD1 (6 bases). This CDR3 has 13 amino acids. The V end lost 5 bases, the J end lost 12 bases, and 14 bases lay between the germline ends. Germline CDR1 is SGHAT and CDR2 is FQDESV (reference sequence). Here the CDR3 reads CASSTPGQGPLHF. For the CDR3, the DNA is TGTGCCAGCAGCACGCCGGGACAAGGACCCCTCCACTTT. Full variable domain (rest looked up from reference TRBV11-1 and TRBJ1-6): EAEVAQSPRYKITEKSQAVAFWCDPISGHATLYWYRQILGQGPELLVQFQDESVVDDSQLPKDRFSAERLKGVDSTLKIQPAELGDSAMYLCASSTPGQGPLHFGNGTRLTVT.

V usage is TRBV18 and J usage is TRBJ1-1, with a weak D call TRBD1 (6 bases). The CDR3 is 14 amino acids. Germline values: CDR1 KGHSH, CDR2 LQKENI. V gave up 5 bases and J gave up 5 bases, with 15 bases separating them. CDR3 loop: CASSTGQFSTEAFF. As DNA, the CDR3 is TGTGCCAGCTCAACAGGACAGTTTTCGACTGAAGCTTTCTTT.

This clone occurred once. This CDR3 is CASSLGGSYEQYF. DNA of the CDR3: TGTGCCAGCAGCTTAGGAGGGTCCTACGAGCAGTACTTC. J is TRBJ2-7 and V is TRBV11-2, with D possibly TRBD2 on 5 matching bases. V was shortened by 1 base and J by 1 base, with 5 bases between the two germline ends. CDR1 and CDR2 (germline): SGHAT, FQNNGV. This CDR3 has 13 residues.

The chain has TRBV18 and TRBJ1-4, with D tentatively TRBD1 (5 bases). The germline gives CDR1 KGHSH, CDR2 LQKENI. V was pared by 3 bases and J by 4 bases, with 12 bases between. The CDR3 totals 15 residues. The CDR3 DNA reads TGTGCCAGCTCACCCCGAGTAGGGGATAATGAAAAACTGTTTTTT. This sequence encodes CASSPRVGDNEKLFF.

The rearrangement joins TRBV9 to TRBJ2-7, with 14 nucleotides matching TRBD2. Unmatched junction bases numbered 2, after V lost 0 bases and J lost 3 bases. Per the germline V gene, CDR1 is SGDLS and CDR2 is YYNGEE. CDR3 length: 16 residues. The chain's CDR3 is CASSVEGLAGDYEQYF. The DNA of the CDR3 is TGTGCCAGCAGCGTAGAGGGACTAGCGGGGGACTACGAGCAGTACTTC. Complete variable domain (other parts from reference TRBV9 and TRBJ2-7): DSGVTQTPKHLITATGQRVTLRCSPRSGDLSVYWYQQSLDQGLQFLIQYYNGEERAKGNILERFSAQQFPDLHSELNLSSLELGDSALYFCASSVEGLAGDYEQYFGPGTRLTVT.

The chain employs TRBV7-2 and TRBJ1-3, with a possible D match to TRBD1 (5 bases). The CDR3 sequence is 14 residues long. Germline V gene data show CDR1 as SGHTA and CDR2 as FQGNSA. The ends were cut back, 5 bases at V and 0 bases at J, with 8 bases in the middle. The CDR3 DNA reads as TGTGCCAGCAGCATCCAGGGCTCTGGAAACACCATATATTTT. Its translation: CASSIQGSGNTIYF.

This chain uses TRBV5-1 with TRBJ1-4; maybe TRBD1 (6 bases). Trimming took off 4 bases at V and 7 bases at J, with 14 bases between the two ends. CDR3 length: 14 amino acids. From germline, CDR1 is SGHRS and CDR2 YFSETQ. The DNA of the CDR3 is TGCGCCAGCAGCCAGGGACAAGGAGGTGAAAAACTGTTTTTT. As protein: CASSQGQGGEKLFF.

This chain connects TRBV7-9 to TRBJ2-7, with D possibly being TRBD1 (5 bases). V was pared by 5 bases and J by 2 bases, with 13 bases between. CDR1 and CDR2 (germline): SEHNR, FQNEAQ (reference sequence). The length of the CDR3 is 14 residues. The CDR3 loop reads CASSGQDSAYEQYF. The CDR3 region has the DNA TGTGCCAGCAGCGGACAAGACTCAGCCTACGAGCAGTACTTC.

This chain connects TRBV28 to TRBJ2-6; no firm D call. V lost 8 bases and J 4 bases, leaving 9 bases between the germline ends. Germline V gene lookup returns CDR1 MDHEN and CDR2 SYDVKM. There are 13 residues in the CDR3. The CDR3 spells CASEFSGANVLTF. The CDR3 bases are TGTGCCAGCGAGTTCTCCGGGGCCAACGTCCTGACTTTC.

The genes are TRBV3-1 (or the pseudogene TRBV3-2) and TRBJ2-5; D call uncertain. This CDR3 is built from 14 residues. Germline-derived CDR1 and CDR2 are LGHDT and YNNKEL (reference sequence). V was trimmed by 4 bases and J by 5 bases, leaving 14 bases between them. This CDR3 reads CASSRVSRRETQYF. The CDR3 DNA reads TGTGCCAGCAGCCGAGTTAGCCGTAGGGAGACCCAGTACTTC.

The CDR3 spells CASSISPGGTKFLHF. CDR3 bases: TGTGCCAGTAGTATAAGTCCAGGGGGCACGAAGTTCCTCCACTTT. This chain joins TRBV19 and TRBJ1-6, with 8 nucleotides matching TRBD1. The CDR3 sequence is 15 residues long. Germline V gene sequence: CDR1 LNHDA, CDR2 SQIVND (reference sequence). The junction had 12 bases not matched to a gene; V was cut back by 2 bases and J by 15 bases.

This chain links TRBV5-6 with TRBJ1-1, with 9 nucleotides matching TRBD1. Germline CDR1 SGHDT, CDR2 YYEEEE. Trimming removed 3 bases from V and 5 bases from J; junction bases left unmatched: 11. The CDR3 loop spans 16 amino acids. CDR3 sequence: CASSSFGGQGGTEAFF. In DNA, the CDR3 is TGTGCCAGCAGCTCCTTTGGGGGACAGGGCGGAACTGAAGCTTTCTTT.

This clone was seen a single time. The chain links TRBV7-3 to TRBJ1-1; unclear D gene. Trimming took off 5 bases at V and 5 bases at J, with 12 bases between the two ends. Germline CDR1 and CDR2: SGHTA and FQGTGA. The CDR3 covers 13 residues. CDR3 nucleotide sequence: TGTGCCAGCAGCAAACAGCGAGGGACTGAAGCTTTCTTT. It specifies CASSKQRGTEAFF. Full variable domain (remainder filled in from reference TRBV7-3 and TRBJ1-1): GAGVSQTPSNKVTEKGKYVELRCDPISGHTALYWYRQSLGQGPEFLIYFQGTGAADDSGLPNDRFFAVRPEGSVSTLKIQRTERGDSAVYLCASSKQRGTEAFFGQGTRLTVV.

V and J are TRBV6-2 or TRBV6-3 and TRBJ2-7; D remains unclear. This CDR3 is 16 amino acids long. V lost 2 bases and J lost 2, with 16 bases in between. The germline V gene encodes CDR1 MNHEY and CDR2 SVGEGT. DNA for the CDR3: TGTGCCAGCAGTTACCGTCCCCTTGGCAAGACCTACGAGCAGTACTTC. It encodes CASSYRPLGKTYEQYF.

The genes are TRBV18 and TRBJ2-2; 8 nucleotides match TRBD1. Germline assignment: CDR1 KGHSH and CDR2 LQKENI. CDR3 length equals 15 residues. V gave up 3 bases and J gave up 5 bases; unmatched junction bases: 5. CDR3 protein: CASSPGQVQTGELFF. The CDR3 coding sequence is TGTGCCAGCTCACCGGGACAGGTCCAAACCGGGGAGCTGTTTTTT.

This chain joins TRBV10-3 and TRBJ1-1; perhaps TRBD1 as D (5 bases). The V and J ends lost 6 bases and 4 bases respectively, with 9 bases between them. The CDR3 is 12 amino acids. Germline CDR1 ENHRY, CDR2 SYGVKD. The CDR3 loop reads CAIRAGSTEAFF. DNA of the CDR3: TGTGCCATCAGGGCAGGGTCCACTGAAGCTTTCTTT.

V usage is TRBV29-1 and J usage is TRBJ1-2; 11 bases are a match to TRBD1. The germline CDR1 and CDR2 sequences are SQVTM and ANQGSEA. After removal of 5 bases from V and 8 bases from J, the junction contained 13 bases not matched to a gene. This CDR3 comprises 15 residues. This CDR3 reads CSVSYTGTGGLGYTF. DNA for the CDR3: TGCAGCGTTTCATATACCGGGACAGGGGGTCTGGGCTACACCTTC.

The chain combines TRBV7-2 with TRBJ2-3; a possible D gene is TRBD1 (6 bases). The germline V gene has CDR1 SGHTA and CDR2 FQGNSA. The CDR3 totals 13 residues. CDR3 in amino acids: CAEGQNPTDTQYF. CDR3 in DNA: TGTGCTGAAGGACAGAACCCCACAGATACGCAGTATTTT. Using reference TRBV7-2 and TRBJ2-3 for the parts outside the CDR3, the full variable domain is GAGVSQSPSNKVTEKGKDVELRCDPISGHTALYWYRQSLGQGLEFLIYFQGNSAPDKSGLPSDRFSAERTGGSVSTLTIQRTQQEDSAVYLCAEGQNPTDTQYFGPGTRLTVL.

In nucleotides, the CDR3 is TGTGCCAGTAGTCCGACAGGCCTTAAAGGATTACCCCTCCACTTT. Translation gives CASSPTGLKGLPLHF. The chain uses TRBV19 and TRBJ1-6; TRBD1 is a possible D gene (6 bases). Germline V gives CDR1 LNHDA, CDR2 SQIVND (reference sequence). The CDR3 runs 15 residues. V shed 5 bases and J shed 12 bases, with 20 bases lying between them.

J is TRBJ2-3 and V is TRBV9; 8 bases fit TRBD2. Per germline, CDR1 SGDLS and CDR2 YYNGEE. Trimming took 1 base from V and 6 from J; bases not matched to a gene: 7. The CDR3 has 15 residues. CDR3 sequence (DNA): TGTGCCAGCAGCGTAAGCGGGGGTATGGCTGATACGCAGTATTTT. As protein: CASSVSGGMADTQYF.

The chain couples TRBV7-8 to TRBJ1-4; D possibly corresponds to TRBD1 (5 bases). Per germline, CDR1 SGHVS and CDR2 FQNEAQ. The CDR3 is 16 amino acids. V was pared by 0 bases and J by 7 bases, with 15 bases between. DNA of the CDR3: TGTGCCAGCAGCTTAGCGCCCGGAGGGACGGGTGAAAAACTGTTTTTT. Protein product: CASSLAPGGTGEKLFF. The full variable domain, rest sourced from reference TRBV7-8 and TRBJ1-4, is GAGVSQSPRYKVAKRGQDVALRCDPISGHVSLFWYQQALGQGPEFLTYFQNEAQLDKSGLPSDRFFAERPEGSVSTLKIQRTQQEDSAVYLCASSLAPGGTGEKLFFGSGTQLSVL.

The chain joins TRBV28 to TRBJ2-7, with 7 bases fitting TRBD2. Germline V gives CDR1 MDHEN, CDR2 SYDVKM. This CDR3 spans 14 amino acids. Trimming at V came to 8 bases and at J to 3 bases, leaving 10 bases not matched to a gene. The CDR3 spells CASEKGRGSYEQYF. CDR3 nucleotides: TGTGCCAGCGAAAAAGGGCGGGGGAGCTACGAGCAGTACTTC.

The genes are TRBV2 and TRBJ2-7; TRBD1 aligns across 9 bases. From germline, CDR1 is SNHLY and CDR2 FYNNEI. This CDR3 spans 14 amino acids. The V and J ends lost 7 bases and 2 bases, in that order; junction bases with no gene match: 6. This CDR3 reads CASTGRDRAYEQYF. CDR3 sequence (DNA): TGTGCCAGCACTGGCCGGGACAGGGCCTACGAGCAGTACTTC.

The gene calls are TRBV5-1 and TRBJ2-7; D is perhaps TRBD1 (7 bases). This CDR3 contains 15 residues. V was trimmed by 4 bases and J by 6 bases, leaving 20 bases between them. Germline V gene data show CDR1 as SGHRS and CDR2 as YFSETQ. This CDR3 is CASSPEGQGVREQYF. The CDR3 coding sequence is TGCGCCAGCAGCCCGGAGGGTCAGGGGGTACGCGAGCAGTACTTC.

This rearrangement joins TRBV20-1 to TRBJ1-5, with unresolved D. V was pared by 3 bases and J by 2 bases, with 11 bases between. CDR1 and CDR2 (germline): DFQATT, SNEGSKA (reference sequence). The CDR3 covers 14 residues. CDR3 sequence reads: CSASHSGGNQPQHF. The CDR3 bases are TGCAGTGCTAGTCACAGCGGCGGCAATCAGCCCCAGCATTTT.

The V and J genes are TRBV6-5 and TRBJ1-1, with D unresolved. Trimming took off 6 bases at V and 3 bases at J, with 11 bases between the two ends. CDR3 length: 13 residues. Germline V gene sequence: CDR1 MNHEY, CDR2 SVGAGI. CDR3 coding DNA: TGTGCCAGCAGCGTAACAGCTTACACTGAAGCTTTCTTT. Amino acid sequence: CASSVTAYTEAFF.

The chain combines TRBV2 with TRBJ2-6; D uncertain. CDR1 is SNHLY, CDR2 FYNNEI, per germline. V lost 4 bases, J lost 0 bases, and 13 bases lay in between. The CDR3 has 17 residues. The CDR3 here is CASSGWRLSSGANVLTF. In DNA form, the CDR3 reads TGTGCCAGCAGTGGTTGGAGACTTAGCTCTGGGGCCAACGTCCTGACTTTC.

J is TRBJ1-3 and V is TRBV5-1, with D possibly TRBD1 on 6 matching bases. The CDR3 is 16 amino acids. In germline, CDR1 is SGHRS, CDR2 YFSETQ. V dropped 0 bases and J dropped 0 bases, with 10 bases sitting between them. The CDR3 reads CASSLVTGSSGNTIYF. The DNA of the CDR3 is TGCGCCAGCAGCTTGGTCACAGGGAGCTCTGGAAACACCATATATTTT. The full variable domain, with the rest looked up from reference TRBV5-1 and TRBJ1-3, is KAGVTQTPRYLIKTRGQQVTLSCSPISGHRSVSWYQQTPGQGLQFLFEYFSETQRNKGNFPGRFSGRQFSNSRSEMNVSTLELGDSALYLCASSLVTGSSGNTIYFGEGSWLTVV.

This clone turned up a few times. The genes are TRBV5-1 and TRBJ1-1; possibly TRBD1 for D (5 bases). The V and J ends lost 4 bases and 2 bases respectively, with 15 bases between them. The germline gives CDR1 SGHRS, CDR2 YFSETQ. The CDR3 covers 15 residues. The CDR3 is CASSQGMVSNTEAFF. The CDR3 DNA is TGCGCCAGCAGCCAGGGTATGGTGAGCAACACTGAAGCTTTCTTT.